The entry below gives a single T cell receptor (beta chain) sequence along with its context. This clonotype was detected a few times. It has no known antigen specificity. This may stem from a read error, because a much larger clone lies one nucleotide away. Moderately to severely active disease, a Clinical Activity Score of at least 3, a NOSPECS grade of at least 4, and a duration under 3 months were present in ophthalmopathy patients. The study excluded patients with uncontrolled infections, other autoimmune diseases, pregnancy or lactation. Diagnoses were based on clinical symptoms, serum thyroxine and TRAb, thyroid ultrasound and orbital computed tomography. Ficoll-Paque density gradient centrifugation was used to isolate PBMCs from around 10 ml of fresh peripheral blood. Total RNA was extracted using Trizol reagent, and RNA quality was assessed on an Agilent 2100 Bioanalyzer. This sample was taken from a study of T cells in Graves' hyperthyroidism and ophthalmopathy (dated by TCRdb to 2018 to 2020). Study-level background: Peripheral blood was sampled at the time of initial diagnosis, prior to any treatment. TCR V-J signatures able to tell the groups apart were searched for in a discovery cohort of 100 patients, of whom under 45 had Graves' ophthalmopathy and roughly 58 had stable Graves' hyperthyroidism. Prospective prediction of ophthalmopathy was tested in an independent validation cohort consisting of 18 to 20 hyperthyroidism patients and over 15 patients who later progressed to ophthalmopathy. The 75 to 100 discovery patients were randomly split 7:3 into training and test sets. In addition, the study compared T-cell repertoires in thyroid tissue and in blood from about six Graves' hyperthyroidism patients. After sampling, hyperthyroidism patients received methimazole starting at 30 mg daily, and ophthalmopathy patients received high-dose intravenous methylprednisolone. TCR Vbeta CDR3 sequencing of 120 to 150 peripheral blood samples (more than 40 ophthalmopathy, 70 to 85 hyperthyroidism and some 17 progressor patients) is reported in the paper.

The investigation overall reported the following: A model built on a 13 V-J signature distinguished ophthalmopathy from stable hyperthyroidism, reaching 85% to 90% sensitivity and 81.08% specificity in cross-validation and 80%/75% in testing. In validation, progression to ophthalmopathy was predicted by the model with 55% to 71% sensitivity and roughly 76% specificity, a median of approximately 6.5 months before onset. Most expanded thyroid clonotypes (frequency above 0.001) were also detected in blood, a finding suggesting that blood repertoires may reflect thyroid immune responses. Sample size was not statistically predetermined, and blinding of investigators to group allocation was not performed.

The CDR3, cysteine through phenylalanine, is 14 amino acids long. Only the CDR3 portion is preserved as DNA: 42 bases, with reading frame beginning at the first base. CDR1 and CDR2 are drawn from the germline V gene: SGHRS, YFSETQ. The TCR beta CDR3 regions were amplified from RNA transcripts. For the first round of RT-PCR on the TCR CDR3, the HTBI primer set was used together with the Qiagen OneStep RT-PCR kit. Libraries were constructed in a second round of multiplex PCR, after which size selection and purification were carried out. Sequencing of the libraries was done on an Illumina HiSeq2000 using paired-end 100 bp reads. The authors' pipeline ran thus. SOAPnuke was used to process the raw data, with reads discarded if the reads contained adapters or uncalled bases, had a mean Phred below 15, or lacked an exact constant-primer or identifier match. COPE v1.2.5 was used to merge high-quality paired reads, and clonotypes were defined as unique nucleotide sequences. MiTCR v1.1 was used to align clonotypes to the IMGT TRBV, TRBD and TRBJ reference segments. The analysis included only V-J combinations with a frequency above 0.0001, which together covered 99.2% of the repertoires. A TCS score was defined as the ratio between F50 (clonal expansion) and ExV (chaos), using BLOSUM62-based TCRdist between CDR3 peptides within each V-J. Welch's t-statistics and random forest reduced just over 500 V-J features to roughly 13, which were used in a naive Bayes classifier (R e1071). Using fastp trimming at Q25 and MiXCR clonotype assembly, TCRdb reanalyzed the public sequencing data and kept in-frame beta chains. Here each entry gathers all rows of one CDR3 protein and keeps the most common genes and DNA. The V and J calls were not made by the authors but by TCRdb's processing. The table for this sample lists some 340,000 distinct CDR3 sequences; around 13% of them were counted only once. About 37% of the sample is in the top ten clones.

Sequencing was carried out using blood. The sequence links TRBV5-1 to TRBJ1-4; the D region possibly corresponds to TRBD1 (6 bases align). This sequence was found in a woman in her thirties or forties with Graves' ophthalmopathy. The nucleotide sequence reads TGCGCCAGCAGCGTCGCCGGGGACAATGGAAAACTGTTTTTT. Translated, this gives CASSVAGDNGKLFF.